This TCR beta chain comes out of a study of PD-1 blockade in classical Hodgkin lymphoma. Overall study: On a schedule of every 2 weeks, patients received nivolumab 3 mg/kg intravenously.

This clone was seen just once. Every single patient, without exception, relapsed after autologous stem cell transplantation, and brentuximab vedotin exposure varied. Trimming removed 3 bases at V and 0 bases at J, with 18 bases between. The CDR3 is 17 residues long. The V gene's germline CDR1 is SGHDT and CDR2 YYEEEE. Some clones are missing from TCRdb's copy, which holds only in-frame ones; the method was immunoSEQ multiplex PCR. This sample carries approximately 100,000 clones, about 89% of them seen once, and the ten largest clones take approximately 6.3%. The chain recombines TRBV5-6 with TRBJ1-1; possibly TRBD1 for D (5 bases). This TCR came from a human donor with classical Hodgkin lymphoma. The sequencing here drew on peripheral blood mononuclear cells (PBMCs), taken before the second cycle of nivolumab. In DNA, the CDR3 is TGTGCCAGCAGCTACTTCCCAGGGCTAGGGATGAACACTGAAGCTTTCTTT. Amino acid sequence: CASSYFPGLGMNTEAFF.